The T cell receptor beta chain under discussion was sequenced for a study of response to subunit inactivated influenza vaccine (dated by TCRdb to the late 2010s). About the study as a whole: The study used deep quantitative T cell receptor repertoire profiling to track responses to a trivalent subunit inactivated influenza vaccine.

Its CDR3 holds 14 amino acids, cysteine through phenylalanine. The retained sequence is limited to the CDR3, 42 bases, with the frame set at the first base. The germline V gene (reference sequence) supplies CDR1 DFQATT and CDR2 SNEGSKA. The junction shows trimming of 0 bases on V and 4 bases on J, plus 10 bases between the germline ends. To prepare the library, RT-PCR was applied. TCRdb records Illumina HiSeq 2500 as the sequencer. Through fastp at Q25 and MiXCR, TCRdb rebuilt clones from the public reads, retaining in-frame beta chains. All rows with the same CDR3 protein become a single entry with the most common DNA and genes. This sample is represented by roughly 290,000 distinct CDR3 sequences; about a fifth of them were singletons. The ten biggest clones cover roughly 10% of the sample. Points the paper makes about the study in general: According to the authors, only a limited number of new T cells may be recruited by each seasonal influenza vaccination.

This clonotype was seen more than once but under ten times. Its antigen has not been determined. It has no much larger one-base neighbor in the sample; base qualities were not kept. The material sequenced was PBMCs from blood, taken around 22 months after vaccination. This clonotype was obtained from a man between 50 and 69 years old who received an inactivated influenza vaccine. Donor details come from another sample of the same person, matched by shared clones. This sequence uses TRBV20-1 and TRBJ1-5; the D gene cannot be named for sure. The nucleotide sequence is TGCAGTGCTAGAGAATCAGCAGATAATCAGCCCCAGCATTTT. This codes for CSARESADNQPQHF.